This entry lists 24 T cell receptor beta chains sequenced from one sample in a study of T cell repertoires in cytomegalovirus infection. TCRdb ran MiXCR on the reads and lists one entry per CDR3 protein. The table records 300,000 to 400,000 distinct CDR3 sequences, over 15% of them present only once. Sequencing was done on a sample of PBMCs. These receptors all stem from a human donor in good health (CMV status not recorded). Some clones in this sample may be carry-over from other donors' samples.

The J gene is TRBJ2-7, the V gene TRBV19, with D possibly called TRBD1 or TRBD2 (5 bases each). The V gene lost 6 bases and the J gene lost 6 bases, with 15 bases spanning the gap. Germline values: CDR1 LNHDA, CDR2 SQIVND (reference sequence). This CDR3 has 13 amino acids. As DNA, the CDR3 is TGTGCCAGTAGGGACAATGCGGGCATCGAGCAGTACTTC. This gives the protein CASRDNAGIEQYF.

The rearrangement uses TRBV5-1 and TRBJ2-3; TRBD1 might be the D (6 bases). V gave up 4 bases and J gave up 4 bases, with 22 bases separating them. The CDR3 loop spans 17 amino acids. CDR1 is SGHRS, CDR2 YFSETQ, per germline. The CDR3 region is CASSTYSGTSASDTQYF. CDR3 DNA sequence: TGCGCCAGCAGCACTTACTCCGGGACATCAGCATCAGATACGCAGTATTTT.

This clonotype appeared a few times. The V and J genes are TRBV14 and TRBJ1-3; D is uncertain. The germline gives CDR1 SGHDN, CDR2 FVKESK. This CDR3 has 14 amino acids. Trimming left V 1 base short and J 0 bases short, with 4 bases between. This chain's CDR3 is CASSQVTSGNTIYF. The CDR3 DNA is TGTGCCAGCAGCCAAGTCACCTCTGGAAACACCATATATTTT.

The J gene is TRBJ1-4, the V gene TRBV5-5; no clear D gene. Between the trimmed V and J ends, which lost 2 bases and 2 bases, there was a span of 7 bases. This CDR3 comprises 14 residues. Germline lookup yields CDR1 SGHKS and CDR2 YYEKEE (reference sequence). The CDR3, as DNA: TGTGCCAGCAGCTTAATCCCGACTAATGAAAAACTGTTTTTT. Translated, it gives CASSLIPTNEKLFF.

This clonotype was observed at least ten times. The chain combines TRBV6-1 with TRBJ1-6; D may be TRBD1 (5 bases). This CDR3 contains 15 residues. Germline CDR1 and CDR2: MNHNS and SASEGT. Trimming shortened V by 3 bases and J by 3 bases, and 9 bases separated the two germline ends. CDR3 loop: CASSEYRSYNSPLHF. DNA of the CDR3: TGTGCCAGCAGTGAGTACAGGAGCTATAATTCACCCCTCCACTTT.

This clonotype was counted a few times. CDR3 protein: CASLSQGPGTGELFF. DNA of the CDR3: TGTGCCAGCCTCTCGCAGGGTCCGGGGACCGGGGAGCTGTTTTTT. The genes are TRBV2 and TRBJ2-2; D assignment may be TRBD1 or TRBD2 (5 bases each). Germline loops: CDR1 SNHLY, CDR2 FYNNEI. The CDR3 loop spans 15 amino acids. The V end lost 8 bases, the J end lost 5 bases, and 18 bases lay between the germline ends.

The chain employs TRBV20-1 and TRBJ1-4; possible D gene TRBD1, 6 bases. From germline, CDR1 is DFQATT and CDR2 SNEGSKA (reference sequence). The CDR3 has 14 residues. V lost 7 bases to trimming and J lost 2 bases, with 14 bases between them. The CDR3 DNA reads TGCAGTGTCCAAAGGGGGGCCACTAATGAAAAACTGTTTTTT. Its protein is CSVQRGATNEKLFF.

In this sample, this clonotype turned up many times. The genes are TRBV7-9 and TRBJ2-5, with TRBD1 matching 10 bases. The germline V gene has CDR1 SEHNR and CDR2 FQNEAQ (reference sequence). This CDR3 contains 14 residues. The ends lost 10 bases at V and 3 bases at J; junction bases unmatched: 8. The CDR3 is CATRWTGGEETQYF. The CDR3, as DNA: TGTGCCACCCGGTGGACAGGGGGGGAAGAGACCCAGTACTTC.

This clonotype was recorded many times. J is TRBJ2-1 and V is TRBV19, with 7 nucleotides matching TRBD2. The V gene end was trimmed by 3 bases and the J gene end by 0 bases; junction bases not matched to a gene: 8. CDR1 and CDR2 from the germline V gene are LNHDA and SQIVND (reference sequence). The CDR3 contains 17 residues. The CDR3 here is CASSMALGTTSYNEQFF. The CDR3 nucleotides are TGTGCCAGTAGTATGGCCCTCGGGACTACCTCCTACAATGAGCAGTTCTTC.

This clonotype was detected a few times. The J gene is TRBJ2-5, the V gene TRBV12-3 or TRBV12-4; the D gene is possibly TRBD2 (7 bases). There are 13 residues in the CDR3. The V gene lost 8 bases and the J gene lost 4 bases, with 14 bases spanning the gap. In DNA, the CDR3 is TGTGCCAGCGCACGGGGGGCAGGAGAGACCCAGTACTTC. Translating gives CASARGAGETQYF.

This clonotype turned up a few times. This chain links TRBV7-2 with TRBJ2-1; 9 bases agree with TRBD1. The ends lost 4 bases at V and 6 bases at J; junction bases unmatched: 7. Per the germline V gene, CDR1 is SGHTA and CDR2 is FQGNSA. The CDR3 is 15 residues long. The CDR3: CASSSRDRVVNEQFF. The CDR3 DNA is TGTGCCAGCAGCTCGCGGGACAGGGTCGTCAATGAGCAGTTCTTC.

This clonotype was observed a few times. The J gene is TRBJ2-2, the V gene TRBV7-9; 10 nucleotides line up with TRBD2. J gave up 6 bases and V 8 bases, and 12 bases lay outside the gene matches. The CDR3 runs 16 residues. In germline, CDR1 is SEHNR, CDR2 FQNEAQ (reference sequence). In nucleotides, the CDR3 is TGTGCCAGCCGATCGCTAGCGGGAGAGAGGGCCGGGGAGCTGTTTTTT. Its translation: CASRSLAGERAGELFF. Using reference TRBV7-9 and TRBJ2-2 for the parts outside the CDR3, the full variable domain is DTGVSQNPRHKITKRGQNVTFRCDPISEHNRLYWYRQTLGQGPEFLTYFQNEAQLEKSRLLSDRFSAERPKGSFSTLEIQRTEQGDSAMYLCASRSLAGERAGELFFGEGSRLTVL.

V gene TRBV19 combines with J gene TRBJ2-1, with 12 bases that match TRBD2. After removal of 4 bases from V and 7 bases from J, the junction contained 8 bases not matched to a gene. Germline lookup yields CDR1 LNHDA and CDR2 SQIVND (reference sequence). The CDR3 runs 16 residues. The CDR3 loop reads CASSTNRLAGVNEQFF. In DNA form, the CDR3 reads TGTGCCAGTAGTACGAACAGACTAGCGGGGGTGAATGAGCAGTTCTTC. The whole variable domain, filled in from reference TRBV19 and TRBJ2-1, reads DGGITQSPKYLFRKEGQNVTLSCEQNLNHDAMYWYRQDPGQGLRLIYYSQIVNDFQKGDIAEGYSVSREKKESFPLTVTSAQKNPTAFYLCASSTNRLAGVNEQFFGPGTRLTVL.

This clonotype showed up many times. This chain uses TRBV7-9 with TRBJ2-7; D uncertain. The CDR3 contains 12 residues. The V gene's germline CDR1 is SEHNR and CDR2 FQNEAQ (reference sequence). V gave up 4 bases and J gave up 2 bases, with 6 bases separating them. The CDR3 reads CASSWVPYEQYF. The CDR3 DNA reads as TGTGCCAGCAGCTGGGTCCCCTACGAGCAGTACTTC.

The chain employs TRBV12-3 or TRBV12-4 and TRBJ1-1, with D possibly TRBD1 on 5 matching bases. The ends were cut back, 5 bases at V and 3 bases at J, with 10 bases in the middle. CDR3 length equals 13 residues. This CDR3 is CASSAGRDTEAFF. Written as DNA, the CDR3 is TGTGCCAGCAGTGCAGGGCGGGACACTGAAGCTTTCTTT.

CDR3 sequence reads: CATGAEGGPQETQYF. The CDR3 DNA reads as TGTGCCACCGGCGCCGAGGGTGGGCCCCAAGAGACCCAGTACTTC. V gene TRBV15 combines with J gene TRBJ2-5; a weak D match, TRBD2 (5 bases). The CDR3 runs 15 residues. Germline values: CDR1 LNHNV, CDR2 YYDKDF (reference sequence). The V end was cut by 8 bases, the J end by 1 base, with 17 bases between. Together with reference TRBV15 and TRBJ2-5, the CDR3 gives the full variable domain: DAMVIQNPRYQVTQFGKPVTLSCSQTLNHNVMYWYQQKSSQAPKLLFHYYDKDFNNEADTPDNFQSRRPNTSFCFLDIRSPGLGDTAMYLCATGAEGGPQETQYFGPGTRLLVL.

The gene calls are TRBV15 and TRBJ2-3, with D perhaps matching TRBD1 or TRBD2 (6 bases each). Trimming took 0 bases from V and 3 from J, leaving 13 bases between them. CDR1 LNHNV and CDR2 YYDKDF come from the germline V gene (reference sequence). The CDR3 contains 16 residues. The CDR3 nucleotides are TGTGCCACCAGCAGAGATCCGGGGGCCCGTACAGATACGCAGTATTTT. Protein product: CATSRDPGARTDTQYF.

This clonotype was counted many times. The chain couples TRBV12-3 or TRBV12-4 to TRBJ1-1, with D hard to call. The CDR3 extends over 14 amino acids. Trimming took off 6 bases at V and 0 bases at J, with 11 bases between the two ends. The CDR3 DNA is TGTGCCAGCAGCGGGGTCTCGATGAACACTGAAGCTTTCTTT. This sequence encodes CASSGVSMNTEAFF.

The table lists this clonotype with a few counts. This chain connects TRBV10-3 to TRBJ2-7, with 10 bases fitting TRBD2. V shed 6 bases, J shed 2 bases, and the junction held 7 bases outside the gene matches. This CDR3 is built from 15 residues. Germline V gene sequence: CDR1 ENHRY, CDR2 SYGVKD. The CDR3 nucleotides are TGTGCCATCAGGAGCGGGGGGGAAAGGACCTACGAGCAGTACTTC. Translation gives CAIRSGGERTYEQYF.

This clonotype was seen at least ten times. The rearrangement uses TRBV7-8 and TRBJ1-2; a possible D gene is TRBD1 (5 bases). This CDR3 spans 14 amino acids. The V end lost 3 bases, the J end lost 4 bases, and 12 bases lay between the germline ends. CDR1 is SGHVS and CDR2 is FQNEAQ in the germline V gene. CDR3 residues: CASSFAGGGYGYTF. DNA of the CDR3: TGTGCCAGCAGCTTCGCGGGTGGGGGCTATGGCTACACCTTC.

The table lists this clonotype with many counts. The rearrangement joins TRBV12-3 or TRBV12-4 to TRBJ2-5, with TRBD2 matching over 12 bases. This CDR3 has 14 residues. Trimming cost V 6 bases and J 11 bases; bases outside gene matches: 10. CDR3 sequence: CASSQTSGSGRQYF. CDR3 coding DNA: TGTGCCAGCAGCCAGACTAGCGGGAGTGGTCGGCAGTACTTC.

The chain links TRBV20-1 to TRBJ1-1; 8 bases align to TRBD1. Trimming cost V 0 bases and J 6 bases; bases outside gene matches: 6. The CDR3 totals 14 residues. Germline values: CDR1 DFQATT, CDR2 SNEGSKA (reference sequence). The CDR3 is CSARDRAGGAEAFF. In DNA form, the CDR3 reads TGCAGTGCTAGAGATCGGGCAGGGGGCGCTGAAGCTTTCTTT.

V and J are TRBV5-1 and TRBJ2-2; the match to TRBD1 covers 8 bases. The CDR3 length is 15 residues. CDR1 is SGHRS, CDR2 YFSETQ, per germline. With 3 bases clipped from V and 10 bases from J, the junction kept 11 bases outside the gene matches. The chain's CDR3 is CASSSGQANPTELFF. The CDR3 region has the DNA TGCGCCAGCAGCTCGGGACAGGCCAACCCAACGGAGCTGTTTTTT.

The CDR3 bases are TGTGCCAGCTCACCCCGACACCACGGAGTGTATAGCAATCAGCCCCAGCATTTT. Its protein product is CASSPRHHGVYSNQPQHF. This chain links TRBV18 with TRBJ1-5; no reliable D call. The V and J ends lost 3 bases and 0 bases respectively, with 18 bases between them. The CDR3 consists of 18 residues. CDR1 KGHSH and CDR2 LQKENI come from the germline V gene.